The 13 T cell receptor beta chains listed next were all sequenced from one sample in a study of blood T cell repertoires in COVID-19. TCRdb's copy holds only in-frame clones and misses some; the assay was immunoSEQ multiplex PCR. The sample records a few hundred thousand clones, about 83% being singletons. What was sequenced was PBMCs or T cells enriched from blood (not recorded which). The receptors derive from a woman between 50 and 59 years old who had recovered from COVID-19.

The chain employs TRBV24-1 and TRBJ2-3; 11 bases are a match to TRBD2. Germline assignment: CDR1 KGHDR and CDR2 SFDVKD. After removal of 3 bases from V and 5 bases from J, the junction contained 3 bases not matched to a gene. This CDR3 region has 15 residues. Here the CDR3 reads CATSDVAGGRDTQYF. The CDR3 nucleotides are TGTGCCACCAGTGATGTAGCGGGGGGGCGAGATACGCAGTATTTT.

The J gene is TRBJ2-3, the V gene TRBV2, with TRBD2 matching over 12 bases. V was pared by 4 bases and J by 6 bases, with 2 bases of the junction left unmatched. This CDR3 has 14 residues. Germline V CDR1 and CDR2: SNHLY, FYNNEI. The CDR3 DNA reads TGTGCCAGCAGTGTAGGGACTAGCGGGGATACGCAGTATTTT. Translating gives CASSVGTSGDTQYF.

The chain uses TRBV5-1 and TRBJ2-3; no clear D gene. The CDR3 is 15 amino acids. CDR1 SGHRS and CDR2 YFSETQ come from the germline V gene. V gave up 0 bases and J gave up 1 base, with 9 bases separating them. The CDR3 nucleotides are TGCGCCAGCAGCTTGGGTTCCGTTGGCACAGATACGCAGTATTTT. The encoded protein is CASSLGSVGTDTQYF.

This rearrangement joins TRBV6-1 to TRBJ2-3; 11 bases are shared with TRBD2. V was clipped by 3 bases and J by 5 bases; unmatched bases: 4. Germline CDR1 is MNHNS and CDR2 is SASEGT. This CDR3 contains 15 residues. CDR3 nucleotides: TGTGCCAGCAGTGATTGGCTAGCGGGAGGAGATACGCAGTATTTT. Amino acid sequence: CASSDWLAGGDTQYF.

The genes are TRBV7-2 and TRBJ1-6; maybe TRBD1 (6 bases). The V end lost 1 base, the J end lost 11 bases, and 9 bases lay between the germline ends. CDR1 is SGHTA, CDR2 FQGNSA, per germline. The CDR3 has 13 amino acids. The CDR3 DNA is TGTGCCAGCAGCTTAGACAGGGTGCCACCCCTCCACTTT. Translated, it gives CASSLDRVPPLHF.

The chain is built from TRBV7-2 and TRBJ1-3, with 9 bases identical to TRBD1. This CDR3 has 16 amino acids. The germline V gene encodes CDR1 SGHTA and CDR2 FQGNSA. The V gene end was trimmed by 1 base and the J gene end by 4 bases; junction bases not matched to a gene: 5. CDR3 nucleotides: TGTGCCAGCAGCTTAGAAAGGACAGGGGCAGGAAACACCATATATTTT. Translated: CASSLERTGAGNTIYF.

This chain joins TRBV5-1 and TRBJ1-2; TRBD1 aligns across 7 bases. The V gene's germline CDR1 is SGHRS and CDR2 YFSETQ. This CDR3 spans 15 amino acids. The J segment lost 4 bases and the V segment lost 0 bases, leaving 6 bases of the junction unmatched. The CDR3 nucleotides are TGCGCCAGCAGCTTGGGACAGGGCAAATCCTATGGCTACACCTTC. Amino acid sequence: CASSLGQGKSYGYTF.

The table lists this clone with a count of one. V usage is TRBV19 and J usage is TRBJ1-6; weak D call: TRBD1 (6 bases). V was pared by 7 bases and J by 3 bases, with 10 bases between. Germline V gene sequence: CDR1 LNHDA, CDR2 SQIVND (reference sequence). CDR3 length: 14 amino acids. DNA for the CDR3: TGTGCCAGTACCAGGACAGTCTATAATTCACCCCTCCACTTT. Its protein product is CASTRTVYNSPLHF.

J is TRBJ1-2 and V is TRBV7-2, with 7 nucleotides matching TRBD1. V trimming: 5 bases; J trimming: 2 bases; junction bases outside the gene matches: 5. Germline values: CDR1 SGHTA, CDR2 FQGNSA. This CDR3 spans 14 amino acids. CDR3 nucleotide sequence: TGTGCCAGCAGCGCCCAACAGGGGAACTATGGCTACACCTTC. This gives the protein CASSAQQGNYGYTF.

The chain employs TRBV19 and TRBJ1-1, with TRBD1 matching over 7 bases. Germline values: CDR1 LNHDA, CDR2 SQIVND (reference sequence). The CDR3 totals 15 residues. Unmatched junction bases numbered 11, after V lost 5 bases and J lost 5 bases. The CDR3 DNA sequence: TGTGCCAGTAGTGAAGAGACAGGGAGTATGACTGAAGCTTTCTTT. Its protein product is CASSEETGSMTEAFF.

This clone was seen only once. The J gene is TRBJ2-5, the V gene TRBV29-1; 7 bases are a match to TRBD2. The length of the CDR3 is 14 residues. Unmatched junction bases numbered 9, after V lost 6 bases and J lost 2 bases. Germline V gives CDR1 SQVTM, CDR2 ANQGSEA. CDR3 in amino acids: CSVPWGGRQETQYF. The CDR3 bases are TGCAGCGTACCATGGGGGGGTAGGCAAGAGACCCAGTACTTC.

The V gene is TRBV7-2, the J gene TRBJ2-2; 9 bases agree with TRBD1. Germline assignment: CDR1 SGHTA and CDR2 FQGNSA. Trimming cost V 5 bases and J 9 bases; bases outside gene matches: 4. The CDR3 spans 13 residues. This CDR3 is CASSAGQGRELFF. CDR3 bases: TGTGCCAGCAGCGCAGGACAGGGGAGGGAGCTGTTTTTT.

The chain links TRBV7-9 to TRBJ1-5; 9 positions match TRBD1. The ends lost 5 bases at V and 1 base at J; junction bases unmatched: 3. CDR3 length: 15 residues. CDR1 SEHNR and CDR2 FQNEAQ come from the germline V gene (reference sequence). The CDR3 nucleotides read TGTGCCAGCAGCCCACAGGGGGCAAGCAATCAGCCCCAGCATTTT. It codes for CASSPQGASNQPQHF.